Below are 6 T cell receptor beta chains sequenced from a single sample in a study of cytomegalovirus exposure and HLA in healthy donors. PCR was performed using 60 Vbeta and 13 Jbeta primers. Sequencing was performed with immunoSEQ multiplex PCR; in TCRdb, only in-frame clones are kept and a portion is missing. The sample yields under 150,000 clones, about three fifths seen once. Sequencing input: PBMCs. Source of these receptors: a middle-aged man in good health and CMV-seropositive.

The chain recombines TRBV4-2 with TRBJ2-2; unclear D gene. With 1 base removed from V and 4 bases from J, the gap between germline ends came to 13 bases. The CDR3 totals 16 residues. CDR1 LGHNA and CDR2 YNFKEQ come from the germline V gene. The CDR3 reads CASSQVSQLSTGELFF. The DNA for the CDR3 is TGTGCCAGCAGCCAAGTCAGTCAGTTATCCACCGGGGAGCTGTTTTTT.

The J gene is TRBJ2-1, the V gene TRBV10-2; D call uncertain. Germline CDR1 is WSHSY and CDR2 is SAAADI. This CDR3 spans 14 amino acids. With 4 bases removed from V and 1 base from J, the gap between germline ends came to 8 bases. CDR3 DNA: TGCGCCAGCAGTGTGACTCAATCCTACAATGAGCAGTTCTTC. It encodes CASSVTQSYNEQFF.

The V call is TRBV6-6, the J call TRBJ2-3, with D unresolved. The CDR3 spans 13 residues. Germline CDR1 is MNHNY and CDR2 is SVGAGI (reference sequence). V lost 5 bases to trimming and J lost 5 bases, with 11 bases between them. The CDR3 sequence: CASSGWYGDTQYF. CDR3 bases: TGTGCCAGCAGTGGTTGGTACGGAGATACGCAGTATTTT.

The chain uses TRBV7-7 and TRBJ2-2; TRBD1 aligns across 11 bases. This CDR3 region has 16 residues. CDR1 and CDR2 (germline): SSHAT, FNYEAQ (reference sequence). The V segment lost 5 bases and the J segment 4 bases; nucleotides outside the gene matches: 6. The CDR3 protein is CASSPWTGGGTGELFF. The CDR3 DNA reads TGTGCCAGCAGCCCTTGGACAGGGGGCGGCACCGGGGAGCTGTTTTTT.

This clone was observed a handful of times. The chain carries TRBV28 and TRBJ2-1; possible D gene TRBD2, 6 bases. The V gene lost 5 bases and the J gene lost 0 bases, with 11 bases spanning the gap. Per germline, CDR1 MDHEN and CDR2 SYDVKM. The CDR3 has 15 amino acids. CDR3 DNA: TGTGCCAGCAGTAAAGGAGGGAGCTCCTACAATGAGCAGTTCTTC. The encoded protein is CASSKGGSSYNEQFF.

This clone came up a few times. The rearrangement links TRBV10-3 to TRBJ2-3; 10 bases are shared with TRBD2. The CDR3 is 18 residues long. Trimming at V came to 3 bases and at J to 1 base, leaving 10 bases not matched to a gene. CDR1 is ENHRY, CDR2 SYGVKD, per germline. The CDR3, as DNA: TGTGCCATCAGTGATAGAGCGGGGGGGCGGTCCCGCACAGATACGCAGTATTTT. Residues: CAISDRAGGRSRTDTQYF.